This TCR beta chain was captured in a study of blood T cell repertoires in COVID-19. Turning to the study itself: The analysed material was cDNA or gDNA that came from T cells, B-cell-depleted T cells, or PBMCs.

Sequencing used immunoSEQ multiplex PCR; TCRdb keeps in-frame clones, though not all of them. The data hold about 300,000 clones, with 85% observed a single time. Participant age was roughly 18 to 90 years, and participants resided in around 24 US areas. What was sequenced was PBMCs or T cells enriched from blood (not recorded which). The sequence came from a woman aged 45 to 65 who had recovered from COVID-19.

The CDR3 nucleotides are TGTGCCAGCAGCCCGGGTCGGGACAGGATCACAGATACGCAGTATTTT. It translates to CASSPGRDRITDTQYF. V is TRBV11-2 and J is TRBJ2-3; 8 bases line up with TRBD1. Germline CDR1 SGHAT, CDR2 FQNNGV. J gave up 2 bases and V 5 bases, and 9 bases lay outside the gene matches. CDR3 length: 16 amino acids. Full variable domain (rest looked up from reference TRBV11-2 and TRBJ2-3): EAGVAQSPRYKIIEKRQSVAFWCNPISGHATLYWYQQILGQGPKLLIQFQNNGVVDDSQLPKDRFSAERLKGVDSTLKIQPAKLEDSAVYLCASSPGRDRITDTQYFGPGTRLTVL.